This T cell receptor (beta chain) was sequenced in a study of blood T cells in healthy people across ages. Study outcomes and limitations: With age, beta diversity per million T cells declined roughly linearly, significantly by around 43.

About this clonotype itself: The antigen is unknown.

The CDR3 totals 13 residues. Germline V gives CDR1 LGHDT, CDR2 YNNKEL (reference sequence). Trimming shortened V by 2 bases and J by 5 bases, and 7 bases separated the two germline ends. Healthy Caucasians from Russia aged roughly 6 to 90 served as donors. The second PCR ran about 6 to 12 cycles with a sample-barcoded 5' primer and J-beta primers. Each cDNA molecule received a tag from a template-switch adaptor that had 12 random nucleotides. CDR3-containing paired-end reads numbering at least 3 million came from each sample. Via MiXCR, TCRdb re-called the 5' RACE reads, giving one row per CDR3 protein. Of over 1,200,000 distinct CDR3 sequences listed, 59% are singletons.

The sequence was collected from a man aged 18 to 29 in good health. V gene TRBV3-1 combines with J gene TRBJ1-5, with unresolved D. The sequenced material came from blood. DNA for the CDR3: TGTGCCAGCAGCCAACGGCGGGATCAGCCCCAGCATTTT. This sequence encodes CASSQRRDQPQHF. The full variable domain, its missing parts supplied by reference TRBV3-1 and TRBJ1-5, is DTAVSQTPKYLVTQMGNDKSIKCEQNLGHDTMYWYKQDSKKFLKIMFSYNNKELIINETVPNRFSPKSPDKAHLNLHINSLELGDSAVYFCASSQRRDQPQHFGDGTRLSIL.